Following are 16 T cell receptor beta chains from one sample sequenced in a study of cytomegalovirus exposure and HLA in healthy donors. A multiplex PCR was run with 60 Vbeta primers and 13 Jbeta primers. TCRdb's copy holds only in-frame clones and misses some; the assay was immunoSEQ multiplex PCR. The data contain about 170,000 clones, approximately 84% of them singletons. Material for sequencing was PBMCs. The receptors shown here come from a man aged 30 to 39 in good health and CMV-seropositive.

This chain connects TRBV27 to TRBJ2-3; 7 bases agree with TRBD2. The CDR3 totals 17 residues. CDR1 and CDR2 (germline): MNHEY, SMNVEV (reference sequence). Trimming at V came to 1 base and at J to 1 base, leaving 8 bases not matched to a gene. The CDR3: CASSLFPLAEGTDTQYF. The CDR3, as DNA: TGTGCCAGCAGTTTATTTCCCCTAGCGGAGGGCACAGATACGCAGTATTTT.

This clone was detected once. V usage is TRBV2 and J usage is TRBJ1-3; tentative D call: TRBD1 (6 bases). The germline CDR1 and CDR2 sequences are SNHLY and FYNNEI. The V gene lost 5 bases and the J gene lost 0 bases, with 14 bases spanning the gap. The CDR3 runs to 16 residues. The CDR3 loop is CASSYRDTRSGNTIYF. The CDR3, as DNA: TGTGCCAGCAGTTACCGGGACACCCGCTCTGGAAACACCATATATTTT. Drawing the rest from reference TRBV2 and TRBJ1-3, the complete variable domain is EPEVTQTPSHQVTQMGQEVILRCVPISNHLYFYWYRQILGQKVEFLVSFYNNEISEKSEIFDDQFSVERPDGSNFTLKIRSTKLEDSAMYFCASSYRDTRSGNTIYFGEGSWLTVV.

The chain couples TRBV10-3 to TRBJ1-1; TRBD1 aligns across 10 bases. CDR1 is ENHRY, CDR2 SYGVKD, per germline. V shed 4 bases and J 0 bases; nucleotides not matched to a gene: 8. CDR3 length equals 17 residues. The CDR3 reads CAISGHRDRGLNTEAFF. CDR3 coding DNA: TGTGCCATCAGTGGACACCGGGACAGGGGTCTGAACACTGAAGCTTTCTTT.

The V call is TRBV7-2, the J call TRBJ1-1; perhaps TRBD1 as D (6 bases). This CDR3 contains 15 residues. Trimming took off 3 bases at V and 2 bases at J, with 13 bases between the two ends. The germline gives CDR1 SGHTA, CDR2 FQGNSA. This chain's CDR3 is CASSFSGVANTEAFF. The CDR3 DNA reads TGTGCCAGCAGCTTTTCAGGGGTCGCCAACACTGAAGCTTTCTTT.

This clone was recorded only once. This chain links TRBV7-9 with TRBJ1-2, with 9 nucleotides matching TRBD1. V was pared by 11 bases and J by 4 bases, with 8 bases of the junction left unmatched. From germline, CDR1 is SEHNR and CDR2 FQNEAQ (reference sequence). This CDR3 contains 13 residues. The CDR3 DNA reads TGTGCCTCCGGGGGACAGGGAACCTATGGCTACACCTTC. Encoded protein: CASGGQGTYGYTF.

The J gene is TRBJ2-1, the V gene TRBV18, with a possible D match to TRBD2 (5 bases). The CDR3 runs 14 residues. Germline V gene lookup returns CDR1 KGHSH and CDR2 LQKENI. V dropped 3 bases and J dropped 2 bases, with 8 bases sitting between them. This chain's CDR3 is CASSPDLTYNEQFF. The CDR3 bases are TGTGCCAGCTCACCGGACTTAACCTACAATGAGCAGTTCTTC.

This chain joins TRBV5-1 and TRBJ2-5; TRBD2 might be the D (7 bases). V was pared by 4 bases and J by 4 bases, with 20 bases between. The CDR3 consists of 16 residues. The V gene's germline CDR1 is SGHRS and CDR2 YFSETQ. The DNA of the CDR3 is TGCGCCAGCAGCCCCGAGCCGGGGGGCGGCAGAGAGACCCAGTACTTC. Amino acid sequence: CASSPEPGGGRETQYF.

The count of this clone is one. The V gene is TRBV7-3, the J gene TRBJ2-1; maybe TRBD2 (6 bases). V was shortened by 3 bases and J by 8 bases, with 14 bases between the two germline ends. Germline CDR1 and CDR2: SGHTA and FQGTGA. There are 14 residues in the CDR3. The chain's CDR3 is CASSLRGPGDEQFF. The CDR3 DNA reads TGTGCCAGCAGCTTGAGGGGACCGGGGGATGAGCAGTTCTTC.

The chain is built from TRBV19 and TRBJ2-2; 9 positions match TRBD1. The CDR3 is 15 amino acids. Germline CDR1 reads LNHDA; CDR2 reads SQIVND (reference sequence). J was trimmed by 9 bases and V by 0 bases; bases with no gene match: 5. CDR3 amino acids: CASSIEGTGYRELFF. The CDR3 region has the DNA TGTGCCAGTAGTATAGAAGGGACAGGGTACAGGGAGCTGTTTTTT. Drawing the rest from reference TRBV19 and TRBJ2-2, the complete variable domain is DGGITQSPKYLFRKEGQNVTLSCEQNLNHDAMYWYRQDPGQGLRLIYYSQIVNDFQKGDIAEGYSVSREKKESFPLTVTSAQKNPTAFYLCASSIEGTGYRELFFGEGSRLTVL.

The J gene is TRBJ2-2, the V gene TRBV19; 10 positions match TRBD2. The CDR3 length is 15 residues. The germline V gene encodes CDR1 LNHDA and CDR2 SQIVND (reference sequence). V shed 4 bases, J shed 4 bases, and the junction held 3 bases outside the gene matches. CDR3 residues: CASSTLAGVTGELFF. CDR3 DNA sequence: TGTGCCAGTAGTACCCTAGCGGGAGTCACCGGGGAGCTGTTTTTT.

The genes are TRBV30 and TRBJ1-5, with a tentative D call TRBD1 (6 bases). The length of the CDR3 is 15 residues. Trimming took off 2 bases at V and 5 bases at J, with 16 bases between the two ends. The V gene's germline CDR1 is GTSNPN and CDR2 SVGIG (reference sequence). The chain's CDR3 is CAWSSGGGLDQPQHF. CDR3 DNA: TGTGCCTGGAGTTCGGGGGGCGGTTTGGATCAGCCCCAGCATTTT.

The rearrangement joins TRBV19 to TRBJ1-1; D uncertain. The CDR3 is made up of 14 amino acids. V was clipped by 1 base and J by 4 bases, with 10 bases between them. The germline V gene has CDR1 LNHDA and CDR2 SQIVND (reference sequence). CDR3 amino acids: CASSIGTGSTEAFF. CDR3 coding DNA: TGTGCCAGTAGTATAGGAACGGGGAGCACTGAAGCTTTCTTT.

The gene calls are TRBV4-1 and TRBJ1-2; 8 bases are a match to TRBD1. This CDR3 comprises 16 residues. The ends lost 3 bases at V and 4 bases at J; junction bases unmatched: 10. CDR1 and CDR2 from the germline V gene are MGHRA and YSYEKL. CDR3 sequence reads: CASSQDRGQGPYGYTF. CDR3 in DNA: TGCGCCAGCAGCCAGGACCGCGGACAGGGCCCCTATGGCTACACCTTC.

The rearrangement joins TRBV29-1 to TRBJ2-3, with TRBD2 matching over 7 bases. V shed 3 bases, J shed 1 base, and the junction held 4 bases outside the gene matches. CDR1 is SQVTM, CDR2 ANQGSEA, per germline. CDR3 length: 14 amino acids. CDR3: CSVEGGSGTDTQYF. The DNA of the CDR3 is TGCAGCGTTGAGGGCGGGAGTGGCACAGATACGCAGTATTTT.

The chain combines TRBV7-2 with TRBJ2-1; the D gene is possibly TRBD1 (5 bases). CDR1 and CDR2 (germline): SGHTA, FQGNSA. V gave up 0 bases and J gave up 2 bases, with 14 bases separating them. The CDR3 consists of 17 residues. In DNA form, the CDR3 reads TGTGCCAGCAGCTTAGCCAGCGCTCAGGGCCCCTACAATGAGCAGTTCTTC. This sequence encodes CASSLASAQGPYNEQFF.

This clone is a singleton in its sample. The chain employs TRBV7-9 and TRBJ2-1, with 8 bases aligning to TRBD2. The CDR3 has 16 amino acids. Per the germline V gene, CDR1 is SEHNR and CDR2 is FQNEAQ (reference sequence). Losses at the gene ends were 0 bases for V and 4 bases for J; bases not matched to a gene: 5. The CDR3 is CASSLAPSGLYNEQFF. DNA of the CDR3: TGTGCCAGCAGCTTAGCGCCTAGCGGGTTGTACAATGAGCAGTTCTTC. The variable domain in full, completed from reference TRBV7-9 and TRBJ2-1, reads DTGVSQNPRHKITKRGQNVTFRCDPISEHNRLYWYRQTLGQGPEFLTYFQNEAQLEKSRLLSDRFSAERPKGSFSTLEIQRTEQGDSAMYLCASSLAPSGLYNEQFFGPGTRLTVL.